Listed below are T cell receptor beta chains from one sample, sequenced in a study of T cell responses to AZD1222 COVID-19 vaccine. Profiling relied on immunoSEQ multiplex PCR, and the TCRdb table lists in-frame clones only, not all of them. The sample includes 150,000 to 200,000 clones, less than 95% seen only once; the top ten take approximately 2.9%. Sequences were derived from peripheral blood, sampled on day 0 of AZD1222 vaccination. These receptors were collected from an adult in good health. Each CDR3 is given with its conserved first and last residue. D genes are given only for firm matches. Clone size is stated in some rows and not others, as once, few, many or a class when expanded.

abundance: once; d_gene: -; j_gene: TRBJ1-3; v_gene: TRBV11-3; CDR3nt: TGTGCCAGCAGCCTAGGAGGGTACGGAAACACCATATATTTT; CDR3aa: CASSLGGYGNTIYF
abundance: once; d_gene: -; j_gene: TRBJ2-7; v_gene: TRBV19; CDR3nt: TGTGCCAGTAGTATGGGGGGGCGGTACGAGCAGTACTTC; CDR3aa: CASSMGGRYEQYF
abundance: -; d_gene: -; j_gene: TRBJ2-2; v_gene: TRBV3-1/TRBV3-2; CDR3nt: TGTGCCAGCAGCCACCAACCAGGGGTTTTTGGTTTGGGTGCCGGGGAGCTGTTTTTT; CDR3aa: CASSHQPGVFGLGAGELFF
abundance: -; d_gene: -; j_gene: TRBJ1-3; v_gene: TRBV7-3; CDR3nt: TGTGCCAGCAGCTGGGGTCAGGGCTCTGGAAACACCATATATTTT; CDR3aa: CASSWGQGSGNTIYF
abundance: -; d_gene: -; j_gene: TRBJ1-4; v_gene: TRBV27; CDR3nt: TGTGCCAGCAGTTTAGGACCTACAGGGCCTGCAACTAATGAAAAACTGTTTTTT; CDR3aa: CASSLGPTGPATNEKLFF
abundance: -; d_gene: TRBD1; j_gene: TRBJ1-2; v_gene: TRBV18; CDR3nt: TGTGCCAGCTCACTGGGACAGGGAGAAGGCTACACCTTC; CDR3aa: CASSLGQGEGYTF
abundance: -; d_gene: -; j_gene: TRBJ2-7; v_gene: TRBV12-3/TRBV12-4; CDR3nt: TGTGCCAGCAGCCCGGACAGCTACGAGCAGTACTTC; CDR3aa: CASSPDSYEQYF
abundance: -; d_gene: -; j_gene: TRBJ2-5; v_gene: TRBV11-3; CDR3nt: TGTGCCAGCAGCTCCAGGGGGGGGGAGACCCAGTACTTC; CDR3aa: CASSSRGGETQYF
abundance: -; d_gene: -; j_gene: TRBJ1-6; v_gene: TRBV29-1; CDR3nt: TGCAGCGTGTCCGGGACGAGTGGTTCACCCCTCCACTTT; CDR3aa: CSVSGTSGSPLHF
abundance: -; d_gene: TRBD2; j_gene: TRBJ2-3; v_gene: TRBV4-3; CDR3nt: TGCGCCAGCAGCCAGACCCTTTTAGGACTAGCGGGGGAGGATACGCAGTATTTT; CDR3aa: CASSQTLLGLAGEDTQYF
abundance: -; d_gene: TRBD2; j_gene: TRBJ2-1; v_gene: TRBV29-1; CDR3nt: TGCAGCGTTGAATCGGGGGGGGTGAACAATGAGCAGTTCTTC; CDR3aa: CSVESGGVNNEQFF
abundance: -; d_gene: -; j_gene: TRBJ1-2; v_gene: TRBV29-1; CDR3nt: TGCAGCGTTGACGGGGGTGGCTACACCTTC; CDR3aa: CSVDGGGYTF
abundance: -; d_gene: -; j_gene: TRBJ2-7; v_gene: TRBV2; CDR3nt: TGTGCCAGCAGTGATGAACTAGTTCCCTACGAGCAGTACTTC; CDR3aa: CASSDELVPYEQYF
abundance: -; d_gene: TRBD1; j_gene: TRBJ1-4; v_gene: TRBV5-4; CDR3nt: TGTGCCAGCAGCTTGCTTGGACAGGGGTGGAATGAAAAACTGTTTTTT; CDR3aa: CASSLLGQGWNEKLFF
abundance: -; d_gene: -; j_gene: TRBJ2-7; v_gene: TRBV18; CDR3nt: TGTGCCAGCTCACCAAGTTTCTTCGACGGGCCAACTCCCTACGAGCAGTACTTC; CDR3aa: CASSPSFFDGPTPYEQYF
abundance: -; d_gene: TRBD1; j_gene: TRBJ2-7; v_gene: TRBV19; CDR3nt: TGTGCCAGTAGTCTAGGGACAGGGGGCCCGTACGAGCAGTACTTC; CDR3aa: CASSLGTGGPYEQYF
abundance: few; d_gene: -; j_gene: TRBJ2-1; v_gene: TRBV5-3; CDR3nt: TGTGCCAGAAGCTTGAATGCGGACCCCTCCTACAATGAGCAGTTCTTC; CDR3aa: CARSLNADPSYNEQFF
abundance: -; d_gene: -; j_gene: TRBJ1-2; v_gene: TRBV19; CDR3nt: TGTGCCAGTAGTATAAACCGACCCCTTTCTAACTATGGCTACACCTTC; CDR3aa: CASSINRPLSNYGYTF
abundance: -; d_gene: -; j_gene: TRBJ1-1; v_gene: TRBV13; CDR3nt: TGTGCCAGCAGCTCCCCGGACGGAATGAACACTGAAGCTTTCTTT; CDR3aa: CASSSPDGMNTEAFF
abundance: -; d_gene: TRBD2; j_gene: TRBJ2-3; v_gene: TRBV7-2; CDR3nt: TGTGCCAGCAGCGGCACTAGCGGGGGCTCAGATACGCAGTATTTT; CDR3aa: CASSGTSGGSDTQYF
abundance: -; d_gene: -; j_gene: TRBJ2-1; v_gene: TRBV6-4; CDR3nt: TGTGCCAGCAGTGACAGGAAATGGGGGAATGATGAGCAGTTCTTC; CDR3aa: CASSDRKWGNDEQFF
abundance: -; d_gene: -; j_gene: TRBJ2-7; v_gene: TRBV6-5; CDR3nt: TGTGCCAGCAGTTACTCGGACGGGGTCTACGAGCAGTACTTC; CDR3aa: CASSYSDGVYEQYF
abundance: -; d_gene: TRBD1; j_gene: TRBJ2-7; v_gene: TRBV12-5; CDR3nt: TGTGCTAGTGGTTCGGGACAGGCACCCTACGAGCAGTACTTC; CDR3aa: CASGSGQAPYEQYF
abundance: -; d_gene: TRBD2; j_gene: TRBJ2-7; v_gene: TRBV11-2; CDR3nt: TGTGCCAGCAGCTTAGCCTCGGCGGGACTAGCGGGGCCGTCCTACGAGCAGTACTTC; CDR3aa: CASSLASAGLAGPSYEQYF
abundance: -; d_gene: TRBD1; j_gene: TRBJ1-2; v_gene: TRBV5-1; CDR3nt: TGCGCCAGCAGCTTGGACGGGGACAGGGCTAACTATGGCTACACCTTC; CDR3aa: CASSLDGDRANYGYTF
abundance: once; d_gene: -; j_gene: TRBJ1-6; v_gene: TRBV25-1; CDR3nt: TGTGCCAGCAGTGGCTATGGAGGGAATTCACCCCTCCACTTT; CDR3aa: CASSGYGGNSPLHF
abundance: -; d_gene: TRBD2; j_gene: TRBJ2-3; v_gene: TRBV6-5; CDR3nt: TGTGCCAGCAGTTACACCATCCTTAGCGGGGGAGATACGCAGTATTTT; CDR3aa: CASSYTILSGGDTQYF
abundance: -; d_gene: -; j_gene: TRBJ1-1; v_gene: TRBV15; CDR3nt: TGTGCCACCAGCAGCCTGACCCGGGGTATGAACACTGAAGCTTTCTTT; CDR3aa: CATSSLTRGMNTEAFF
abundance: once; d_gene: TRBD2; j_gene: TRBJ2-1; v_gene: TRBV3-1/TRBV3-2; CDR3nt: TGTGCCAGCAGCCCGCTAGCGGGGGGGCGTTGGGATGAGCAGTTCTTC; CDR3aa: CASSPLAGGRWDEQFF
abundance: -; d_gene: TRBD1; j_gene: TRBJ1-5; v_gene: TRBV30; CDR3nt: TGTGCCTCCCGGACAGGGGCCAATCAGCCCCAGCATTTT; CDR3aa: CASRTGANQPQHF
abundance: -; d_gene: -; j_gene: TRBJ2-5; v_gene: TRBV6-6; CDR3nt: TGTGCCAGCAGCCGGGGGTACCAAGAGACCCAGTACTTC; CDR3aa: CASSRGYQETQYF
abundance: -; d_gene: TRBD2; j_gene: TRBJ2-7; v_gene: TRBV11-2; CDR3nt: TGTGCCAGCAGCTTAGATCTAGCGGGGGGCGGCTCCTACGAGCAGTACTTC; CDR3aa: CASSLDLAGGGSYEQYF
abundance: few; d_gene: TRBD2; j_gene: TRBJ2-7; v_gene: TRBV27; CDR3nt: TGTGCCAGCAGGGTGAGCGGGGGGGCTACTCAGCAGTACTTC; CDR3aa: CASRVSGGATQQYF
abundance: -; d_gene: TRBD2; j_gene: TRBJ2-7; v_gene: TRBV29-1; CDR3nt: TGCAGCGTCGGAGTAGCGGGGGGCTACGAGCAGTACTTC; CDR3aa: CSVGVAGGYEQYF
abundance: -; d_gene: -; j_gene: TRBJ1-2; v_gene: TRBV14; CDR3nt: TGTGCCAGCAGCCAAGGGGGGACCTATGGCTACACCTTC; CDR3aa: CASSQGGTYGYTF
abundance: -; d_gene: -; j_gene: TRBJ1-5; v_gene: TRBV15; CDR3nt: TGTGCCACCAGCAGAGGGACACCGAGCAATCAGCCCCAGCATTTT; CDR3aa: CATSRGTPSNQPQHF
abundance: -; d_gene: -; j_gene: TRBJ1-3; v_gene: TRBV15; CDR3nt: TGTGCCACCAGCAGAGATTCCTCCTCTGGAAACACCATATATTTT; CDR3aa: CATSRDSSSGNTIYF
abundance: -; d_gene: -; j_gene: TRBJ1-1; v_gene: TRBV7-9; CDR3nt: TGTGCCAGCAGCTTCTCCCGGAACACTGAAGCTTTCTTT; CDR3aa: CASSFSRNTEAFF
abundance: -; d_gene: TRBD2; j_gene: TRBJ2-1; v_gene: TRBV27; CDR3nt: TGTGCCAGCAGTCTCTTAACGGGACTAGTCAATGAGCAGTTCTTC; CDR3aa: CASSLLTGLVNEQFF
abundance: -; d_gene: -; j_gene: TRBJ1-5; v_gene: TRBV9; CDR3nt: TGTGCCAGCAGCGTGGGGCCTCAAGGGACGAATCAGCCCCAGCATTTT; CDR3aa: CASSVGPQGTNQPQHF
abundance: -; d_gene: -; j_gene: TRBJ1-6; v_gene: TRBV19; CDR3nt: TGTGCCAGTAGTGTACGTAATTCACCCCTCCACTTT; CDR3aa: CASSVRNSPLHF
abundance: once; d_gene: TRBD2; j_gene: TRBJ2-2; v_gene: TRBV11-1; CDR3nt: TGTGCCAGCAGCCCGGAATTAGCGGGGGCGCTGGGGGAGCTGTTTTTT; CDR3aa: CASSPELAGALGELFF
abundance: -; d_gene: -; j_gene: TRBJ1-2; v_gene: TRBV7-2; CDR3nt: TGTGCCAGCAGCTTAGCGCCTGGGGCCCTAAACTATGGCTACACCTTC; CDR3aa: CASSLAPGALNYGYTF
abundance: -; d_gene: -; j_gene: TRBJ1-4; v_gene: TRBV10-1; CDR3nt: TGCGCCCCCTCGGGGGTTAATGAAAAACTGTTTTTT; CDR3aa: CAPSGVNEKLFF
abundance: -; d_gene: TRBD1; j_gene: TRBJ2-3; v_gene: TRBV5-8; CDR3nt: TGTGCCAGCAGCTTCTGGACAGGGGCCACAGATACGCAGTATTTT; CDR3aa: CASSFWTGATDTQYF
abundance: -; d_gene: TRBD2; j_gene: TRBJ2-1; v_gene: TRBV29-1; CDR3nt: TGCAGCGTTCCGATAGCGGGGGGCCTGCCCCACTACAATGAGCAGTTCTTC; CDR3aa: CSVPIAGGLPHYNEQFF
abundance: -; d_gene: -; j_gene: TRBJ1-1; v_gene: TRBV11-2; CDR3nt: TGTGCCAGCAGCTTAGAAGTGGCGGCAAAGAACACTGAAGCTTTCTTT; CDR3aa: CASSLEVAAKNTEAFF
abundance: -; d_gene: TRBD1; j_gene: TRBJ1-1; v_gene: TRBV6-5; CDR3nt: TGTGCCAGCAGTTACGAGGGGGCGCACACTGAAGCTTTCTTT; CDR3aa: CASSYEGAHTEAFF
abundance: once; d_gene: -; j_gene: TRBJ1-5; v_gene: TRBV19; CDR3nt: TGTGCCAGTAGTATAGAGACAGGCAATCAGCCCCAGCATTTT; CDR3aa: CASSIETGNQPQHF
abundance: few; d_gene: TRBD1; j_gene: TRBJ1-2; v_gene: TRBV11-2; CDR3nt: TGTGCCAGCAGTAGCTTAAGGGGACAGGAGGGAAATGGCTACACCTTC; CDR3aa: CASSSLRGQEGNGYTF
abundance: -; d_gene: -; j_gene: TRBJ1-6; v_gene: TRBV19; CDR3nt: TGTGCCAGTAGTAGCAGGTATTATAATTCACCCCTCCACTTT; CDR3aa: CASSSRYYNSPLHF
abundance: -; d_gene: -; j_gene: TRBJ2-5; v_gene: TRBV11-2; CDR3nt: TGTGCCAGCAGCAGTAGCGGTCAAGAGACCCAGTACTTC; CDR3aa: CASSSSGQETQYF
abundance: -; d_gene: -; j_gene: TRBJ1-1; v_gene: TRBV27; CDR3nt: TGTGCCAGCAGCCGTAGACAGGTTCCGAACACTGAAGCTTTCTTT; CDR3aa: CASSRRQVPNTEAFF
abundance: -; d_gene: -; j_gene: TRBJ1-6; v_gene: TRBV19; CDR3nt: TGTGCCAGTAGTATCCGCGGGCCAGAAGCGCCGAATTCACCCCTCCACTTT; CDR3aa: CASSIRGPEAPNSPLHF
abundance: -; d_gene: -; j_gene: TRBJ2-7; v_gene: TRBV3-1/TRBV3-2; CDR3nt: TGTGCCAGCAGCCAGCAGGAGGCCGAGCAGTACTTC; CDR3aa: CASSQQEAEQYF
abundance: -; d_gene: TRBD1; j_gene: TRBJ2-7; v_gene: TRBV5-4; CDR3nt: TGTGCCAGCAGCTTGAAGGGACAGGGGGGGCACGAGCAGTACTTC; CDR3aa: CASSLKGQGGHEQYF
abundance: once; d_gene: -; j_gene: TRBJ2-2; v_gene: TRBV7-9; CDR3nt: TGTGCCAGCAGCCCCGGGGTACAGGGTTCCACCGGGGAGCTGTTTTTT; CDR3aa: CASSPGVQGSTGELFF
abundance: -; d_gene: -; j_gene: TRBJ2-7; v_gene: TRBV20-1; CDR3nt: TGCAGTGCTAGGTTCGGGTACGAGCAGTACTTC; CDR3aa: CSARFGYEQYF